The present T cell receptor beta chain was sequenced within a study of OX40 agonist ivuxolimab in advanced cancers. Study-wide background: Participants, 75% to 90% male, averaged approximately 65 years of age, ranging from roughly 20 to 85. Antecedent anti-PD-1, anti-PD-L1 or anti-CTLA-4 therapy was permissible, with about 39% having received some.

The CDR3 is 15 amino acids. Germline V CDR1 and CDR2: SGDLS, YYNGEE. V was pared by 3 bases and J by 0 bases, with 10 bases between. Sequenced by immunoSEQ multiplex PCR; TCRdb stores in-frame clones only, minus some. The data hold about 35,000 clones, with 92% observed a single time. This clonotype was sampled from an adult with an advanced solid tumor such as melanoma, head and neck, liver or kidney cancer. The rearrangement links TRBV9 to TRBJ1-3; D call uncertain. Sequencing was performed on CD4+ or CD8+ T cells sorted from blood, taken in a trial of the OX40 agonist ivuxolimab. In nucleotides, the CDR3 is TGTGCCAGCAGCGATGAGTATTACTCTGGAAACACCATATATTTT. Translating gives CASSDEYYSGNTIYF.